A single sample gave rise to the 14 T cell receptor beta chains below, sequenced in a study of blood T cells in healthy people across ages. A sample-barcoded 5' primer and a J-beta primer mix were used in a second PCR of roughly 6 to 12 cycles. Each CDR3 protein gets one entry after TCRdb re-called the 5' RACE reads with MiXCR. The sample consists of 650,000 to 900,000 distinct CDR3 sequences, around two thirds of them appearing once. The sample was blood. All receptors come from a man in his thirties or forties in good health.

The CDR3 protein is CASSYNRGGGYTF. CDR3 in DNA: TGTGCCAGCAGTTACAACCGGGGCGGAGGCTACACCTTC. The chain uses TRBV6-5 and TRBJ1-2, with D maybe TRBD1 (5 bases). V was trimmed by 2 bases and J by 8 bases, leaving 12 bases between them. The CDR3 contains 13 residues. The V gene's germline CDR1 is MNHEY and CDR2 SVGAGI.

The chain is built from TRBV4-2 and TRBJ2-3; 7 bases line up with TRBD2. CDR1 is LGHNA, CDR2 YNFKEQ, per germline. The CDR3 loop spans 16 amino acids. After removal of 4 bases from V and 0 bases from J, the junction contained 7 bases not matched to a gene. The CDR3 region has the DNA TGTGCCAGCAGCCCCGGTACAGCGGGGAGCACAGATACGCAGTATTTT. Its protein product is CASSPGTAGSTDTQYF.

The chain combines TRBV5-1 with TRBJ2-1; tentative D call: TRBD2 (5 bases). The CDR3 is 15 amino acids. Germline V CDR1 and CDR2: SGHRS, YFSETQ. The V end was cut by 9 bases, the J end by 4 bases, with 20 bases between. CDR3 sequence (DNA): TGCGCCACTACGATTGTGCCGGGGAAATACAATGAGCAGTTCTTC. This translates into CATTIVPGKYNEQFF.

This chain uses TRBV4-2 with TRBJ2-1; D is uncertain. The V gene's germline CDR1 is LGHNA and CDR2 YNFKEQ. CDR3 length: 14 amino acids. V lost 1 base to trimming and J lost 9 bases, with 13 bases between them. CDR3 loop: CASSQGGESSEQFF. Here the CDR3 DNA reads TGTGCCAGCAGCCAAGGTGGCGAAAGCAGTGAGCAGTTCTTC.

The chain joins TRBV7-2 to TRBJ2-6; D may correspond to TRBD1 or TRBD2 (5 bases each). Germline V gene sequence: CDR1 SGHTA, CDR2 FQGNSA. The CDR3 totals 18 residues. V was shortened by 1 base and J by 1 base, with 14 bases between the two germline ends. CDR3 DNA: TGTGCCAGCAGCTTAGGGGGGACGGGGTTGTCTGGGGCCAACGTCCTGACTTTC. It is translated as CASSLGGTGLSGANVLTF.

The CDR3 sequence: CADPRLRGSEQFF. The CDR3 DNA follows: TGTGCTGATCCCCGGTTACGCGGGTCTGAGCAGTTCTTC. This rearrangement joins TRBV6-5 to TRBJ2-1, with D perhaps matching TRBD2 (5 bases). This CDR3 region has 13 residues. Germline values: CDR1 MNHEY, CDR2 SVGAGI.

The chain joins TRBV27 to TRBJ2-7; 8 bases match TRBD2. This CDR3 is 16 amino acids long. Germline lookup yields CDR1 MNHEY and CDR2 SMNVEV (reference sequence). V lost 5 bases and J lost 0; bases outside the gene matches: 9. The CDR3 here is CASSPPSSGRSYEQYF. In nucleotides, the CDR3 is TGTGCCAGCAGTCCCCCTTCTAGCGGGCGCTCCTACGAGCAGTACTTC.

This clonotype was counted a few times. V usage is TRBV27 and J usage is TRBJ2-4, with TRBD1 identical over 7 bases. The J call may be in error: the DNA end matches TRBJ2-7 better. This CDR3 has 14 amino acids. Germline V CDR1 and CDR2: MNHEY, SMNVEV (reference sequence). The CDR3 region has the DNA TGTGCCAGCAGTTTGACAGGGCGGATCGGCGAGCAGTACTTC. Amino acids: CASSLTGRIGEQYF.

The rearrangement uses TRBV4-3 and TRBJ2-5; D possibly corresponds to TRBD2 (7 bases). The J call could be wrong; TRBJ2-7 is a better fit for the DNA end. The CDR3 runs to 15 residues. CDR1 is LGHNA and CDR2 is YSLEER in the germline V gene. CDR3 coding DNA: TGCGCCAGCAGCCCTCTGGGGGGGGCGGCCTACGAGCAGTACTTC. This translates into CASSPLGGAAYEQYF.

The rearrangement joins TRBV28 to TRBJ1-2, with a possible D match to TRBD1 (6 bases). CDR1 MDHEN and CDR2 SYDVKM come from the germline V gene. V was trimmed by 3 bases and J by 6 bases, leaving 11 bases between them. The CDR3 is made up of 13 amino acids. Written as DNA, the CDR3 is TGTGCCAGCAGTTTGTCCCGGACAGATGGCTACACCTTC. Translating gives CASSLSRTDGYTF.

This clonotype showed up many times. The chain is built from TRBV12-3 or TRBV12-4 and TRBJ1-2, with 7 nucleotides matching TRBD1. CDR3 length: 13 residues. Trimming removed 4 bases from V and 2 bases from J; junction bases left unmatched: 1. CDR3 protein: CASSSGQNYGYTF. The CDR3 DNA is TGTGCCAGCAGTTCGGGACAGAACTATGGCTACACCTTC.

The V gene is TRBV6-1, the J gene TRBJ2-5; the D is unclear. V lost 7 bases and J lost 4, with 7 bases in between. CDR1 and CDR2 (germline): MNHNS, SASEGT. The length of the CDR3 is 11 residues. The CDR3 here is CASKGSETQYF. The CDR3 DNA reads TGTGCCAGCAAGGGTTCAGAGACCCAGTACTTC.

This chain links TRBV7-9 with TRBJ2-1; D possibly corresponds to TRBD1 (5 bases). CDR1 and CDR2 from the germline V gene are SEHNR and FQNEAQ (reference sequence). Trimming stripped 1 base from V and 6 bases from J, with 10 bases between. This CDR3 region has 14 residues. The CDR3 DNA follows: TGTGCCAGCAGCTTAGGTACCAGGGTCAATGAGCAGTTCTTC. Its protein product is CASSLGTRVNEQFF.

The rearrangement uses TRBV9 and TRBJ2-5; D may match TRBD1 or TRBD2 (5 bases each). This CDR3 is built from 14 residues. Trimming shortened V by 0 bases and J by 4 bases, and 10 bases separated the two germline ends. Germline V CDR1 and CDR2: SGDLS, YYNGEE. CDR3 sequence reads: CASSVDRGVETQYF. CDR3 coding DNA: TGTGCCAGCAGCGTAGACAGAGGGGTAGAGACCCAGTACTTC.